This entry lists 3 T cell receptor beta chains sequenced from one sample in a study of shared clonotypes between healthy human individuals. Generated by immunoSEQ multiplex PCR, the TCRdb table keeps only in-frame clones and is missing some. This table has about 1,800,000 clones, roughly 95% appearing once. Naive CD8 cells were CD45RO-negative, positively selected for CCR7, excluding terminally differentiated effector memory CD45RA+ cells. Specimen: naive CD8+ T cells sorted from blood. The receptors here all came from a man younger than 35 in good health.

The chain joins TRBV10-3 to TRBJ2-1, with 11 bases matching TRBD2. After removal of 11 bases from V and 7 bases from J, the junction contained 10 bases not matched to a gene. Germline lookup yields CDR1 ENHRY and CDR2 SYGVKD. This CDR3 comprises 14 residues. The CDR3 protein is CASGTSGSENEQFF. The CDR3 nucleotides are TGTGCCTCTGGAACTAGCGGGAGCGAGAATGAGCAGTTCTTC.

This sequence joins TRBV4-3 and TRBJ2-7; unclear D gene. The V gene's germline CDR1 is LGHNA and CDR2 YSLEER. This CDR3 is 15 amino acids long. The V end lost 0 bases, the J end lost 0 bases, and 9 bases lay between the germline ends. CDR3 coding DNA: TGCGCCAGCAGCCAAGATCTAGACAACTCCTACGAGCAGTACTTC. Translating it yields CASSQDLDNSYEQYF.

The chain links TRBV5-1 to TRBJ1-2, with 9 bases lining up with TRBD1. The CDR3 runs 14 residues. The junction had 8 bases not matched to a gene; V was cut back by 5 bases and J by 6 bases. Germline assignment: CDR1 SGHRS and CDR2 YFSETQ. CDR3 sequence: CASRLGQGSDGYTF. CDR3 bases: TGCGCCAGCAGACTAGGACAGGGGTCGGATGGCTACACCTTC.